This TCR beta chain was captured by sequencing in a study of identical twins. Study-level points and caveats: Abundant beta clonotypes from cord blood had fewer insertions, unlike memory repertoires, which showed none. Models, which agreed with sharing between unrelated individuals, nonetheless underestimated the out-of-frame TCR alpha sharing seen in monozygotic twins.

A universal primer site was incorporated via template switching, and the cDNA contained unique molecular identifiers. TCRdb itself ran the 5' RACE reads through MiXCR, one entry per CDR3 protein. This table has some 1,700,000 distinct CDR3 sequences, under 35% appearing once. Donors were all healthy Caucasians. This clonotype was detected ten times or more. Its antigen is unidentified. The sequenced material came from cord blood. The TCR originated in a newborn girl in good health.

The CDR3 reads CASSLEARGGTDTQYF. CDR3 DNA: TGTGCCAGCAGCTTAGAGGCTCGGGGAGGCACAGATACGCAGTATTTT. The chain joins TRBV7-6 to TRBJ2-3, with D possibly TRBD2 on 5 matching bases. V lost 1 base to trimming and J lost 1 base, with 12 bases between them. Germline-derived CDR1 and CDR2 are SGHVS and FNYEAQ. The CDR3 sequence is 16 residues long. Drawing the rest from reference TRBV7-6 and TRBJ2-3, the complete variable domain is GAGVSQSPRYKVTKRGQDVALRCDPISGHVSLYWYRQALGQGPEFLTYFNYEAQQDKSGLPNDRFSAERPEGSISTLTIQRTEQRDSAMYRCASSLEARGGTDTQYFGPGTRLTVL.